Each of the 12 T cell receptor delta chains below was sequenced from the same sample in a study of gamma-delta T cells after stem cell transplantation. TCRdb re-called the RT-PCR reads via CATT. There are some 16,000 delta-chain clones in the sample; 9.4% occur only once, and roughly 60% lies in the top ten. The sequenced material came from gamma-delta T cells. These receptors all stem from a human donor. It is not recorded whose cells these are; they may come from a transplant donor.

On this clone itself: TCRdb records a much larger clone's protein for this DNA, with a difference at residue 9 that likely arises from a read error; the protein given is the translation of the DNA. The chain employs TRDV2 and TRDJ1, with 12 bases fitting TRDD3. There are 21 residues in the CDR3. Germline V lookup: CDR1 GEAIGNYY, CDR2 EKD. The V segment lost 0 bases and the J segment 0 bases; nucleotides outside the gene matches: 16. CDR3 DNA sequence: TGTGCCTGTGACACCGTACCTCCTCCCTCTGGGGGATACGATTACACCGATAAACTCATCTTT. Protein: CACDTVPPPSGGYDYTDKLIF.

This clone was counted only a few times. The likely explanation is a read error, given a far larger clone one base away. The same CDR3 can be traced to other DNA sequences in this sample. The chain employs TRDV2 and TRDJ1; D is unresolved. Germline V gene sequence: CDR1 GEAIGNYY, CDR2 EKD. CDR3 length equals 15 residues. In DNA, the CDR3 is TGTGCCTGCGACACCGTTGGGCTCAACACCGATAAACTCATCTTT. Translation gives CACDTVGLNTDKLIF.

This clone has just a few counts. For this DNA, TCRdb reports the protein of a much larger clone, which diverges at residue 6, most likely from a read error; the protein presented here is translated directly from the DNA. In the same sample, other DNA sequences code for this CDR3. The chain combines TRDV2 with TRDJ1, with unresolved D. Trimming left V 3 bases short and J 1 base short, with 17 bases between. CDR3 length equals 16 residues. The germline gives CDR1 GEAIGNYY, CDR2 EKD. CDR3 nucleotides: TGTGCCTGTGACGCCCGTTCTAGTCGTGGCACCGATAAACTCATCTTT. Its translation: CACDARSSRGTDKLIF.

This clone was seen a handful of times. TCRdb assigns this DNA the protein of a much larger clone, which departs from its translation at residue 15; this likely reflects a read error, and the protein shown comes from translating the DNA. The chain joins TRDV1 to TRDJ1, with 12 bases identical to TRDD3. Looked up from germline, CDR1 is TSWWSYY and CDR2 is QGS. The V segment lost 2 bases and the J segment 3 bases; nucleotides outside the gene matches: 43. This CDR3 has 29 residues. Here the CDR3 DNA reads TGTGCTCTTGGGGAAAACGAATCTTTCCTACTTGGGGAGCGGCACTGGGGGATACTGAGGAACTGGCGTTCCGATAAACTCATCTTT. Protein sequence: CALGENESFLLGERHWGILRNWRSDKLIF.

In its sample, this clone was seen a few times. TCRdb's protein, taken from a much larger clone, differs from this DNA's translation at residue 10, likely owing to a read error; the protein displayed comes from the DNA. This chain uses TRDV2 with TRDJ1, with a weak D call TRDD3 (5 bases). V lost 0 bases and J 1 base, leaving 23 bases between the germline ends. Germline V gene sequence: CDR1 GEAIGNYY, CDR2 EKD. CDR3 length equals 19 residues. The CDR3 DNA reads as TGTGCCTGTGACACCGTCCGCGTACTGGTGGATAGAGGCACCGATAAACTCATCTTT. Translated: CACDTVRVLVDRGTDKLIF.

Note on this clone: For this DNA, TCRdb reports the protein of a much larger clone, which diverges at residue 11, most likely from a read error; the protein presented here is translated directly from the DNA. V usage is TRDV1 and J usage is TRDJ1; 11 bases map to TRDD3. CDR1 is TSWWSYY, CDR2 QGS, per germline. V was clipped by 4 bases and J by 11 bases; unmatched bases: 24. The CDR3 spans 19 residues. CDR3 sequence (DNA): TGTGCTCTTGGGGTCACCACCTTCCTACTCGGACTGGGGGATATAGGTCTCATCTTT. Translated: CALGVTTFLLGLGDIGLIF.

This clone was found a few times. With a far larger clone one base away, a read error is the likely cause. Other nucleotide sequences from this sample produce the same CDR3. V usage is TRAV29/DV5 and J usage is TRDJ1; D is possibly TRDD3 (6 bases). Trimming took 4 bases from V and 8 from J, leaving 18 bases between them. Germline values: CDR1 NSMFDY, CDR2 ISSIKDK. This CDR3 contains 13 residues. DNA of the CDR3: TGTGCAGCACAATTTAAGAGGGGGGACAAACTCATCTTT. Translated: CAAQFKRGDKLIF.

For this clone: This DNA translates differently at residue 3 from the TCRdb protein, which is that of a much larger clone; a read error is likely, and the protein shown is the DNA's own translation. This rearrangement joins TRDV1 to TRDJ1; D is possibly TRDD3 (6 bases). There are 16 residues in the CDR3. Germline CDR1 reads TSWWSYY; CDR2 reads QGS. As DNA, the CDR3 is TGTGCTCCTGGGAAAAAGGGTGGGGGGTACACCGATAAACTCATCTTT. This sequence encodes CAPGKKGGGYTDKLIF.

This clone was observed many times. The chain joins TRDV2 to TRDJ1; D is possibly TRDD3 (6 bases). This CDR3 has 18 amino acids. The ends were cut back, 0 bases at V and 5 bases at J, with 24 bases in the middle. Germline V gene sequence: CDR1 GEAIGNYY, CDR2 EKD. The CDR3 protein is CACDTLHVVGGHQDKLIF. The DNA for the CDR3 is TGTGCCTGTGACACCCTACACGTGGTGGGGGGTCATCAAGATAAACTCATCTTT.

As to this clone: TCRdb attributes to this sequence the protein of a much larger clone, which differs from the DNA translation at residue 5; a read error is likely, and the protein displayed is translated from the DNA. The chain uses TRDV2 and TRDJ1; 9 nucleotides agree with TRDD3. Trimming took 3 bases from V and 4 from J; bases not matched to a gene: 8. The CDR3 length is 15 residues. Germline V gene sequence: CDR1 GEAIGNYY, CDR2 EKD. The CDR3 sequence: CACDALGDYGDKLIF. In DNA, the CDR3 is TGTGCCTGTGACGCGCTGGGGGATTACGGCGATAAACTCATCTTT.

The chain combines TRDV2 with TRDJ1; D is possibly TRDD2 (5 bases). Trimming removed 0 bases from V and 13 bases from J, with 38 bases in between. Germline CDR1 GEAIGNYY, CDR2 EKD. The CDR3 is 20 residues long. CDR3 sequence reads: CACDTVPWHLESEKGDLPIF. The CDR3 bases are TGTGCCTGTGACACCGTTCCTTGGCACTTGGAATCGGAAAAAGGCGATCTACCCATCTTT.

This clone has only a few counts. The CDR3 spells CACDTVRVETRSTDKLIF. CDR3 DNA sequence: TGTGCCTGTGACACCGTACGGGTGGAGACGAGGAGCACCGATAAACTCATCTTT. The chain combines TRDV2 with TRDJ1; D unclear. CDR1 GEAIGNYY and CDR2 EKD come from the germline V gene. The CDR3 is made up of 18 amino acids. V gave up 0 bases and J gave up 1 base, with 20 bases separating them.